The rows below give T cell receptor beta chains drawn from one sample of a study of regulatory T cells in long-lasting Graves disease. TCRdb reprocessed the multiplex PCR reads via MiXCR and lists one record per CDR3 protein. The sample holds about 660,000 distinct CDR3 sequences, around 32% seen once. Sample: peripheral blood mononuclear cells (PBMCs), taken when the disease was refractory, from a patient treated with antithyroid drugs. The receptors stem from a female donor with Graves disease. Each CDR3 is given with its conserved first and last residue. The D gene is left open where the match is weak. Some rows mark clone size as missing; the rest say once, few, many or name a class of expanded clone.

TRBV12-3/TRBV12-4,TRBJ1-2,-,TRBD1,TGTGCCAGCAGTTTTTTTGGGTTCGACAGGGTGCGAGGCTACACCTTC,CASSFFGFDRVRGYTF
TRBV28,TRBJ1-4,-,-,TGTGCCAGCACCCCCACCCGGGGGGGTGAAAAACTGCTTTTT,CASTPTRGGEKLLF
TRBV5-4,TRBJ2-5,-,TRBD1,TGTGCCAGCAGTAATAACGGACAGGGTGTGGGGGAGACCCAGTACTTC,CASSNNGQGVGETQYF
TRBV27,TRBJ1-1,-,-,TGTGCCAGCAGTTGGACAACGGGGGGTACTGAAGCTTTCTTT,CASSWTTGGTEAFF
TRBV6-2/TRBV6-3,TRBJ1-5,-,TRBD1,TGTGCCAGCAGGGAACAGGGGGCTCAGCCCCAGCATTTT,CASREQGAQPQHF
TRBV20-1,TRBJ2-4,-,TRBD2,TGCAGTGCTAGAGATTTCGGTAGCGGGAGAGGAGACATTCAGTACTTC,CSARDFGSGRGDIQYF
TRBV6-1,TRBJ1-1,few,-,TGTGCCAGCAGTACAGGGTCCGTCACTGAAGCTTTCTTT,CASSTGSVTEAFF
TRBV6-2/TRBV6-3,TRBJ1-6,-,-,TGTGCCAGCAGTTACTCGATAGGACCTCCCGGGGAATCACCCCTCCACTTT,CASSYSIGPPGESPLHF
TRBV10-3,TRBJ1-1,once,TRBD1,TGTGCCATCAGTGAGGCGGGACAGAAGAACATTGAAGCTTTCTTT,CAISEAGQKNIEAFF
TRBV5-1,TRBJ1-1,-,-,TGCGCCAGCAGCTTGGATTTTCAGGTCCTACCCTCAGGGTTGGCTTTCTTT,CASSLDFQVLPSGLAFF
TRBV12-5,TRBJ2-3,few,TRBD1,TGTGCTAGTGGTTCGGGACAGTCTAGCACAGATACGCAGTATTTT,CASGSGQSSTDTQYF
TRBV6-1,TRBJ2-4,-,-,TGTGCCAGCAGTGAGACCCACAGGGACAAAAGCATTCAGTACTTC,CASSETHRDKSIQYF
TRBV6-1,TRBJ2-2,few,-,TGTGCCAGCAGTCGATCTCTTCGAAACACCGGGGAGCTGTTTTTT,CASSRSLRNTGELFF
TRBV29-1,TRBJ1-5,-,-,TGCAGCGTTGAAGATGGGCAGGGGTTCGCCCAGCATTTT,CSVEDGQGFAQHF
TRBV5-1,TRBJ2-2,-,TRBD2,TGCGCCAGCGGGACTAGCAGGGGAAATGCGAACACCGGGGAGCTGTTTTTT,CASGTSRGNANTGELFF
TRBV13,TRBJ1-1,-,-,TGTGCCAGCAGCTTAGTAAATGTGGAGGGGCGAGCTTTCTTT,CASSLVNVEGRAFF
TRBV28,TRBJ1-1,few,-,TGTGCCAGCAGTTTGCCGGGAGCCCGGGACACTGAAGCTTTCTTT,CASSLPGARDTEAFF
TRBV14,TRBJ1-2,few,TRBD1,TGTGCCAGCAGCCAATACAGGGGTTCTAACTATGGCTACACCTTC,CASSQYRGSNYGYTF
TRBV7-9,TRBJ2-5,-,-,TGTGCCAGCAGCTTCCTATTGGGCCCAACAGGGGAGACCCAGTACTTC,CASSFLLGPTGETQYF
TRBV20-1,TRBJ1-2,few,TRBD1,TGCAGTGCTGAACGACAGGGGGACTATGGCTACACCTTC,CSAERQGDYGYTF